These 5 T cell receptor beta chains originate from one sample sequenced in a study of glioma-infiltrating T cells. The iRepertoire nested amplicon-rescue multiplex PCR amplified TCR alpha and beta CDR3s from RNA. MiXCR, applied by TCRdb to the multiplex PCR reads, yields one record per CDR3 protein. This table has more than 100,000 distinct CDR3 sequences, 25% to 35% appearing once. The sample taken for sequencing was glioma tissue, nonneoplastic brain tissue, or PBMCs (not recorded which). The origin of the receptors is a human donor with low-grade glioma or glioblastoma, undergoing nonglioma brain surgery, or in good health (not recorded which).

This clonotype was recorded at least ten times. The rearrangement joins TRBV6-1 to TRBJ2-1; 7 bases line up with TRBD1. V gave up 5 bases and J gave up 4 bases; unmatched junction bases: 5. This CDR3 region has 14 residues. Germline loops: CDR1 MNHNS, CDR2 SASEGT. CDR3 amino acids: CASSRQGLYNEQFF. The CDR3 bases are TGTGCCAGCAGTCGACAGGGTCTTTACAATGAGCAGTTCTTC.

As concerns this clonotype: With a much larger clone just one base away, this may be a read error. The gene calls are TRBV2 and TRBJ1-2, with unresolved D. The V gene's germline CDR1 is SNHLY and CDR2 FYNNEI. Trimming took 4 bases from V and 8 from J, leaving 14 bases between them. This CDR3 has 13 amino acids. This CDR3 is CASSGFEDKGYTF. The CDR3 DNA sequence: TGTGCCAGCAGTGGTTTTGAGGATAAGGGCTACACCTTC.

This clonotype was detected many times. J is TRBJ1-3 and V is TRBV20-1; no definite D call. The CDR3 consists of 12 residues. Germline V gives CDR1 DFQATT, CDR2 SNEGSKA (reference sequence). V lost 3 bases, J lost 4 bases, and 7 bases lay in between. DNA for the CDR3: TGCAGTGCTAGGAAGGGAGGAAACACCATATATTTT. This codes for CSARKGGNTIYF.

This clonotype was seen at least ten times. The chain is built from TRBV7-2 and TRBJ2-7; 11 nucleotides agree with TRBD2. The germline V gene encodes CDR1 SGHTA and CDR2 FQGNSA. V lost 5 bases and J lost 3; bases outside the gene matches: 3. CDR3 length equals 14 residues. The CDR3 sequence: CASSEGLAVYEQYF. The CDR3 coding sequence is TGTGCCAGCAGCGAGGGACTAGCGGTCTACGAGCAGTACTTC.

To note about this clonotype: A read error is possible here, since a much larger clone lies one base away. The J gene is TRBJ2-1, the V gene TRBV11-2; weak D call: TRBD1 (6 bases). This CDR3 spans 15 amino acids. Trimming took off 5 bases at V and 8 bases at J, with 19 bases between the two ends. Looked up from germline, CDR1 is SGHAT and CDR2 is FQNNGV. CDR3 coding DNA: TGTGCCAGCAGCCCCGGTGGGAGCAGGGGATATGAGCAGTTCTTC. It specifies CASSPGGSRGYEQFF.